Below are 26 T cell receptor beta chains sequenced from a single sample in a study of regulatory T cells. Study-level points and caveats: In CD3G-deficient patients, conventional CD4+ T cells were enriched for hydrophobic CDR3 residues at positions 6 and 7.

No cognate antigen is known for these TCRs. Primers: 52 TRBV forward and 13 TRBJ reverse. Sequenced by immunoSEQ multiplex PCR; TCRdb stores in-frame clones only, minus some. The sample has about 18,000 clones, around 83% seen once; the top ten hold around 8%. Sequencing was performed on conventional CD4+ T cells sorted from blood. These receptor sequences come from a person aged 30-39 years with CD3G deficiency.

Remarks on this clone: At one end the junction does not follow the germline gene, possibly because of a read error. The chain uses TRBV28 and TRBJ1-2; D is unclear. The CDR3 loop spans 13 amino acids. Germline V CDR1 and CDR2: MDHEN, SYDVKM. The CDR3 region is CATSRGPVGGYTF. The CDR3 nucleotides are TGTGCCACCAGTCGAGGTCCCGTGGGAGGCTACACCTTC.

The V call is TRBV5-1, the J call TRBJ1-1, with 10 bases that match TRBD1. Germline trimming cut 4 bases from V and 4 bases from J; bases unmatched to any gene: 7. CDR3 length: 15 amino acids. CDR1 is SGHRS, CDR2 YFSETQ, per germline. CDR3: CASSVGDRGVTEAFF. For the CDR3, the DNA is TGCGCCAGCAGCGTCGGGGACAGGGGTGTCACTGAAGCTTTCTTT.

This sequence joins TRBV28 and TRBJ1-2; tentatively, D is TRBD1 (5 bases). V lost 1 base to trimming and J lost 5 bases, with 5 bases between them. Germline V gene data show CDR1 as MDHEN and CDR2 as SYDVKM. This CDR3 region has 12 residues. CDR3: CASSLSGYGYTF. The CDR3 DNA sequence: TGTGCCAGCAGTTTATCAGGGTATGGCTACACCTTC.

For this clone: The junction departs from the called germline gene at one end, perhaps through a read error. The CDR3 region is CASSWGRDTVYHF. DNA for the CDR3: TGTGCCAGCAGCTGGGGACGGGACACGGTCTATCACTTC. This sequence joins TRBV7-9 and TRBJ2-7; possible D gene TRBD1, 6 bases. CDR1 and CDR2 from the germline V gene are SEHNR and FQNEAQ (reference sequence). This CDR3 region has 13 residues.

The chain links TRBV6-6 to TRBJ2-7, with D hard to call. The germline gives CDR1 MNHNY, CDR2 SVGAGI (reference sequence). V lost 6 bases and J lost 3, with 6 bases in between. The CDR3 has 11 residues. CDR3 protein: CASRNNYEQYF. CDR3 DNA: TGTGCCAGCAGGAACAACTACGAGCAGTACTTC.

The gene calls are TRBV20-1 and TRBJ1-2, with D possibly being TRBD1 (5 bases). The CDR3 totals 11 residues. V was shortened by 3 bases and J by 8 bases, with 10 bases between the two germline ends. CDR1 is DFQATT and CDR2 is SNEGSKA in the germline V gene (reference sequence). Here the CDR3 reads CSASYRSGYTF. In DNA, the CDR3 is TGCAGTGCTAGTTACAGGAGCGGCTACACCTTC.

V gene TRBV19 combines with J gene TRBJ1-1; the match to TRBD1 covers 10 bases. Germline V gives CDR1 LNHDA, CDR2 SQIVND (reference sequence). This CDR3 contains 14 residues. Unmatched junction bases numbered 2, after V lost 5 bases and J lost 2 bases. The CDR3 nucleotides read TGTGCCAGTAGTGACAGGGGGCGAAACACTGAAGCTTTCTTT. Its translation is CASSDRGRNTEAFF. The whole variable domain, remainder taken from reference TRBV19 and TRBJ1-1, is DGGITQSPKYLFRKEGQNVTLSCEQNLNHDAMYWYRQDPGQGLRLIYYSQIVNDFQKGDIAEGYSVSREKKESFPLTVTSAQKNPTAFYLCASSDRGRNTEAFFGQGTRLTVV.

This clone showed up just once. Its ends do not fully match the called genes, so a read error is possible. The chain couples TRBV28 to TRBJ2-7; D not resolved. This CDR3 spans 13 amino acids. Germline V gene lookup returns CDR1 MDHEN and CDR2 SYDVKM. Written as DNA, the CDR3 is TGTACCAGCAGTTACACCGACTCCTACGAGCAGTACTTC. Its translation is CTSSYTDSYEQYF.

The chain is built from TRBV20-1 and TRBJ2-1, with D uncertain. The CDR3 totals 11 residues. Germline CDR1 reads DFQATT; CDR2 reads SNEGSKA (reference sequence). Trimming stripped 1 base from V and 6 bases from J, with 4 bases between. CDR3: CSARVLNEQFF. For the CDR3, the DNA is TGCAGTGCTAGAGTTCTCAATGAGCAGTTCTTC.

This clone appeared once. This rearrangement joins TRBV10-2 to TRBJ1-6; 8 bases map to TRBD1. Germline V gene lookup returns CDR1 WSHSY and CDR2 SAAADI. Unmatched junction bases numbered 2, after V lost 6 bases and J lost 7 bases. The CDR3 has 13 amino acids. The DNA for the CDR3 is TGCGCCAGCAGAGCAGGGGGCAATTCACCCCTCCACTTT. Translation gives CASRAGGNSPLHF.

Of note for this clone: The junction does not match germline at one end; this may be a read error. The V and J genes are TRBV6-1 and TRBJ2-7; the D is unclear. Germline CDR1 and CDR2: MNHNS and SASEGT. The CDR3 covers 15 residues. CDR3 coding DNA: TGTGCCGGCAGTGAAGCGTCAGGCAGGTCCTACGAGCAGTACTTC. Its protein is CAGSEASGRSYEQYF.

The genes are TRBV28 and TRBJ1-2; the match to TRBD1 covers 7 bases. Trimming at V came to 1 base and at J to 2 bases, leaving 4 bases not matched to a gene. The CDR3 extends over 15 amino acids. Germline loops: CDR1 MDHEN, CDR2 SYDVKM. The CDR3 region is CASSLFRDSNYGYTF. The CDR3 DNA reads TGTGCCAGCAGTTTATTCCGGGACAGCAACTATGGCTACACCTTC.

The V and J genes are TRBV5-1 and TRBJ2-1; D may be TRBD2 (6 bases). Between the trimmed V and J ends, which lost 4 bases and 9 bases, there was a span of 14 bases. The germline V gene has CDR1 SGHRS and CDR2 YFSETQ. This CDR3 comprises 13 residues. The CDR3 region has the DNA TGCGCCAGCAGCGCGCGACTAGGAGGTGAGCAGTTCTTC. Protein: CASSARLGGEQFF.

The chain uses TRBV19 and TRBJ2-2; D is uncertain. The CDR3 is 17 residues long. The germline gives CDR1 LNHDA, CDR2 SQIVND (reference sequence). The V end lost 6 bases, the J end lost 0 bases, and 17 bases lay between the germline ends. The CDR3 DNA follows: TGTGCCAGTAGCCCTATCGTGAGGCTTCCGAACACCGGGGAGCTGTTTTTT. It translates to CASSPIVRLPNTGELFF.

The chain has TRBV11-2 and TRBJ2-3, with 7 bases identical to TRBD2. In germline, CDR1 is SGHAT, CDR2 FQNNGV. V lost 1 base to trimming and J lost 6 bases; unmatched junction nucleotides: 4. The CDR3 spans 14 residues. Here the CDR3 reads CASSLGGGVDTQYF. The CDR3 DNA reads TGTGCCAGCAGCTTAGGCGGGGGAGTGGATACGCAGTATTTT. Filled out from reference TRBV11-2 and TRBJ2-3, the complete variable domain reads EAGVAQSPRYKIIEKRQSVAFWCNPISGHATLYWYQQILGQGPKLLIQFQNNGVVDDSQLPKDRFSAERLKGVDSTLKIQPAKLEDSAVYLCASSLGGGVDTQYFGPGTRLTVL.

This clone was seen more than once but under ten times. The chain combines TRBV18 with TRBJ1-4; tentative D call: TRBD1 (5 bases). Germline V gene data show CDR1 as KGHSH and CDR2 as LQKENI. This CDR3 contains 13 residues. V lost 3 bases and J 14 bases, leaving 16 bases between the germline ends. The CDR3 region has the DNA TGTGCCAGCTCACCCGACAGCGTGACCAGGCTGTTTTTT. This encodes CASSPDSVTRLFF.

The V and J genes are TRBV28 and TRBJ2-2; 9 nucleotides match TRBD1. The germline gives CDR1 MDHEN, CDR2 SYDVKM. The CDR3 covers 16 residues. V lost 6 bases and J lost 5; bases outside the gene matches: 10. DNA of the CDR3: TGTGCCAGCAGCCCAGGGGGACAGGGAGGGACCGGGGAGCTGTTTTTT. Translation gives CASSPGGQGGTGELFF.

About this clone: Within the sample, other DNA sequences also encode this same CDR3. V and J are TRBV7-9 and TRBJ2-3; a weak D match, TRBD2 (5 bases). CDR1 is SEHNR, CDR2 FQNEAQ, per germline (reference sequence). This CDR3 has 14 residues. V was shortened by 0 bases and J by 1 base, with 5 bases between the two germline ends. CDR3 nucleotide sequence: TGTGCCAGCAGCTTAGCGGGAGGCACAGATACGCAGTATTTT. Its protein is CASSLAGGTDTQYF.

The V call is TRBV6-1, the J call TRBJ1-1; 8 positions agree with TRBD1. V shed 3 bases, J shed 5 bases, and the junction held 2 bases outside the gene matches. The germline gives CDR1 MNHNS, CDR2 SASEGT. The CDR3 length is 13 residues. CDR3 loop: CASSERTGTEAFF. DNA of the CDR3: TGTGCCAGCAGTGAGCGGACAGGGACTGAAGCTTTCTTT.

The V gene is TRBV28, the J gene TRBJ1-1, with D possibly matching TRBD1 (6 bases). The V end lost 7 bases, the J end lost 3 bases, and 15 bases lay between the germline ends. There are 14 residues in the CDR3. Germline CDR1 reads MDHEN; CDR2 reads SYDVKM. The chain's CDR3 is CASMSGGGDTEAFF. The CDR3 DNA is TGTGCCAGCATGTCGGGGGGCGGGGACACTGAAGCTTTCTTT.

CDR3 sequence (DNA): TGTGCCAGCAGTTACGATCGGAAAACCGGGGAGCTGTTTTTT. Its protein is CASSYDRKTGELFF. The gene calls are TRBV6-5 and TRBJ2-2; no firm D call. The V end was cut by 2 bases, the J end by 5 bases, with 9 bases between. The CDR3 is 14 amino acids. Germline lookup yields CDR1 MNHEY and CDR2 SVGAGI.

This chain joins TRBV18 and TRBJ2-7, with 12 bases matching TRBD2. Germline CDR1 is KGHSH and CDR2 is LQKENI. The length of the CDR3 is 15 residues. V lost 6 bases, J lost 2 bases, and 5 bases stayed unmatched. The CDR3 DNA reads as TGTGCCAGCTCCCCTAGCGGGAGGGCAGCCTACGAGCAGTACTTC. Amino acid sequence: CASSPSGRAAYEQYF.

This rearrangement joins TRBV28 to TRBJ1-2; a possible D gene is TRBD1 (5 bases). There are 11 residues in the CDR3. From germline, CDR1 is MDHEN and CDR2 SYDVKM. V gave up 6 bases and J gave up 7 bases, with 9 bases separating them. The CDR3 nucleotides are TGTGCCAGCAGCTTCCAGGGTGGCTACACCTTC. Encoded protein: CASSFQGGYTF.

The chain has TRBV19 and TRBJ2-1; TRBD2 agrees at 7 bases. Germline V lookup: CDR1 LNHDA, CDR2 SQIVND (reference sequence). This CDR3 contains 16 residues. V was pared by 1 base and J by 8 bases, with 11 bases of the junction left unmatched. CDR3 in amino acids: CASSIGDRGSRYEQFF. The CDR3 nucleotides read TGTGCCAGTAGTATAGGTGATCGCGGGAGTAGGTATGAGCAGTTCTTC.

V is TRBV10-3 and J is TRBJ1-5; D is uncertain. V was shortened by 10 bases and J by 4 bases, with 14 bases between the two germline ends. The germline V gene has CDR1 ENHRY and CDR2 SYGVKD. This CDR3 has 13 residues. CDR3 sequence reads: CATAAGWNQPQHF. CDR3 nucleotides: TGTGCCACTGCCGCGGGGTGGAATCAGCCCCAGCATTTT.

This chain links TRBV6-1 with TRBJ1-5; D gene uncertain. The CDR3 runs to 15 residues. Germline CDR1 MNHNS, CDR2 SASEGT. V was shortened by 7 bases and J by 4 bases, with 17 bases between the two germline ends. Written as DNA, the CDR3 is TGTGCCAGCACCCTCGGACTGACTGTAAATCAGCCCCAGCATTTT. It yields the protein CASTLGLTVNQPQHF.